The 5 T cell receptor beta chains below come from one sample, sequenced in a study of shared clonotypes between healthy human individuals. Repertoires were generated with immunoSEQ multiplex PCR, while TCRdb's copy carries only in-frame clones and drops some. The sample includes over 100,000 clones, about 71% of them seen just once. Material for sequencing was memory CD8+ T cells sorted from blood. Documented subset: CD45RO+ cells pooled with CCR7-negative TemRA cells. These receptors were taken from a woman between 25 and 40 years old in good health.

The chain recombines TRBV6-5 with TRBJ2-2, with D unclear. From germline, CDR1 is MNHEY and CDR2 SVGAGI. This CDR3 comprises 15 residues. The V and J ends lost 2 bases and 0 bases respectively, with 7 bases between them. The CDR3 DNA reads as TGTGCCAGCAGTTACCTGTGGCCGAACACCGGGGAGCTGTTTTTT. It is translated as CASSYLWPNTGELFF.

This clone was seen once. This chain's CDR3 is CASSEALYEQYF. DNA of the CDR3: TGTGCCAGCAGTGAAGCGCTTTATGAGCAGTACTTC. This chain joins TRBV2 and TRBJ2-7; D gene unclear. V was trimmed by 0 bases and J by 7 bases, leaving 7 bases between them. The CDR3 sequence is 12 residues long. Germline lookup yields CDR1 SNHLY and CDR2 FYNNEI. The variable domain in full, with the rest retrieved from reference TRBV2 and TRBJ2-7, is EPEVTQTPSHQVTQMGQEVILRCVPISNHLYFYWYRQILGQKVEFLVSFYNNEISEKSEIFDDQFSVERPDGSNFTLKIRSTKLEDSAMYFCASSEALYEQYFGPGTRLTVT.

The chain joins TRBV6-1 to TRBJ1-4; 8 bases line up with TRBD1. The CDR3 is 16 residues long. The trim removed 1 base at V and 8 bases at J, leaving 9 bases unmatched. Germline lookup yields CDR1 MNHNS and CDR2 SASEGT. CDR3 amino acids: CASSEETGTGDEKLFF. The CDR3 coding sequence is TGTGCCAGCAGTGAAGAGACCGGGACAGGTGACGAAAAACTGTTTTTT.

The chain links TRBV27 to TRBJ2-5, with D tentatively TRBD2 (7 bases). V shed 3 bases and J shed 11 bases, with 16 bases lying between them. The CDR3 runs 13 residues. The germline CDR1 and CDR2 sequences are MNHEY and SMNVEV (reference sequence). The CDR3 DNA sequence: TGTGCCAGCAGTTTGGCGGCTAGCGGACAGCAGTACTTC. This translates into CASSLAASGQQYF.

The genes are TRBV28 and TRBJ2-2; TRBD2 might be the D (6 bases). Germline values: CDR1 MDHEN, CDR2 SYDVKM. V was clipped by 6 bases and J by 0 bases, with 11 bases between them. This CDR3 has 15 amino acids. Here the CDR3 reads CASRPDYSNTGELFF. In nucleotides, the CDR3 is TGTGCCAGCAGGCCGGACTACTCGAACACCGGGGAGCTGTTTTTT.